This TCR beta chain derives from a study of T cell clones after liver transplantation (dated by TCRdb to about 2019). Looking at the study overall: ITN030ST, the source of the samples, was a randomized trial that attempted immunosuppression withdrawal within 2 years of liver transplantation. Three of the eight recipients were HCV-positive; the others were transplanted for non-autoimmune, non-viral indications. As an antigen-independent comparator for donor-reactive sequences, third party-reactive TCRbeta sequences were also identified from pre-transplant MLRs. Blood samples were taken pre-transplant, pre-randomization before withdrawal, and post-randomization after full withdrawal or failed withdrawal. Tolerance was defined as complete immunosuppression withdrawal for at least one year with no rise in liver enzymes beyond twice the upper limit of normal. Of the 8 liver transplant recipients making up the studied cohort, 3 were classified as tolerant and 5 as non-tolerant. Donor-reactive T cell clones were identified by TCRbeta sequencing after a pre-transplant mixed lymphocyte reaction and then tracked in post-transplant blood. Until randomization at 12-24 months post-transplant, subjects were given standard immunosuppression, with no induction therapy.

High-throughput TCRbeta CDR3 sequencing of frozen genomic DNA was performed by immunoSEQ, with PCR amplification, mapping, bias correction and internal controls included. In the source study's methods: Only productive rearrangements were retained, with each unique TCRbeta sequence defined by its CDR3 nucleotide sequence together with its V and J gene. For classification of a sequence as donor-reactive, at least 5-fold expansion in CFSE-low cells relative to unstimulated pre-transplant cells and a frequency of at least 0.01% were required. Per-subject minimum frequency thresholds, based on the lowest-template unstimulated sample, ensured at least 90% detection power. Repertoire turnover was measured by Jensen-Shannon divergence between the top 1000 TCRbeta sequences post- and pre-transplant. Two-sided Fisher's exact tests were used to test for changes in how often donor-reactive sequences were detected. Entries here come from immuneACCESS through TCRdb and include only in-frame sequences with V and J called. Some clones fail to appear in such tables; in the studies checked, an unresolved V gene covers under half of the shortfall, and the cause of the remainder is unknown. V and J calls and clone size come straight from that table; D and trimming were deduced from the DNA. The sample includes 18,000 or so clones, with roughly nine tenths observed a single time. Over 10% of the sample is held by the ten biggest clonotypes.

Unstimulated PBMCs, after thawing, were stained for CD3, CD4 and CD8 and then FACS-sorted into CD3+CD4+ and CD3+CD8+ populations. Randomization to immunosuppression withdrawal applied to every one of the 8 studied subjects. The Qiagen DNeasy Blood and Tissue Kit was used for isolation of genomic DNA. This clone came up once. It has no known antigen specificity. No quality values exist for individual bases; no much larger clone is one base distant. The CDR3 holds 14 amino acids from the cysteine to the phenylalanine. Only the CDR3 DNA is retained, 42 bases long and in frame from the first base. Relative to germline, V is 0 bases shorter and J is 7 bases shorter, with 12 bases between their ends. The germline V gene (reference sequence) specifies GTSNPN as CDR1 and SVGIG as CDR2. Points the paper makes about the study in general: Since no allograft tissue specimens were available, donor-reactive T cells may have migrated into the graft instead of being deleted. Donor-reactive sequences decreased more than third party-reactive sequences, which suggests partial antigen-specific deletion that was not related to withdrawal success. Because of small, heterogeneous patient numbers and non-standardized post-transplant time points, the conclusions were only preliminary. In most of the 8 subjects, circulating donor-reactive CD4 TCRbeta sequences decreased significantly after transplant, regardless of tolerance or HCV status. Low numbers of available donor cells limited the measurable donor-reactive repertoire in a couple of subjects. When repertoire turnover was accounted for, significantly reduced detection of donor-reactive sequences was found in 7 of 8 subjects for CD4 and in 8 of 8 subjects for CD8.

This receptor was identified in a human patient who received a liver transplant. Following a transplant, some T lymphocytes may have been derived from the graft donor. The material sequenced was CD8+ T cells from blood, taken about 46 months after liver transplant. In this chain, TRBV30 is recombined with TRBJ2-2, with the D gene not confidently named. The CDR3 reads as follows: CAWSVGDYSGELFF. The sequenced DNA: TGTGCCTGGAGTGTAGGAGATTATAGCGGGGAGCTGTTTTTT.